Presented here are 8 T cell receptor beta chains from one specimen sequenced in a study of cytomegalovirus exposure and HLA in healthy donors. With 60 Vbeta and 13 Jbeta primers, the PCR was carried out. Assay used: immunoSEQ multiplex PCR; TCRdb lists only in-frame clones, some missing. The repertoire has about 150,000 clones, approximately 74% of them found once; the top ten carry about 2.8%. Material: PBMCs. The source of these receptors is a man aged 18 to 29 in good health and CMV-seronegative.

This rearrangement joins TRBV4-1 to TRBJ2-7, with 7 bases matching TRBD2. V lost 0 bases to trimming and J lost 0 bases; unmatched junction nucleotides: 2. CDR3 length equals 15 residues. Germline V gene sequence: CDR1 MGHRA, CDR2 YSYEKL. The DNA of the CDR3 is TGCGCCAGCAGCCAAGAGCGGGGGAACTCCTACGAGCAGTACTTC. It translates to CASSQERGNSYEQYF.

This clone was detected a few times. V usage is TRBV11-1 and J usage is TRBJ1-1; D not resolved. The CDR3 consists of 17 residues. The germline V gene has CDR1 SGHAT and CDR2 FQDESV (reference sequence). V dropped 1 base and J dropped 0 bases, with 15 bases sitting between them. The CDR3, as DNA: TGTGCCAGCAGCTTAGATGAGCAGGAAAGCATGAACACTGAAGCTTTCTTT. Protein: CASSLDEQESMNTEAFF.

The V and J genes are TRBV11-2 and TRBJ2-7; D perhaps matches TRBD1 (5 bases). The germline V and J ends were trimmed by 3 bases and 3 bases, with 9 bases remaining between them. Looked up from germline, CDR1 is SGHAT and CDR2 is FQNNGV. CDR3 length equals 13 residues. CDR3 residues: CASSFYDSYEQYF. The CDR3 coding sequence is TGTGCCAGCAGCTTCTATGACAGCTACGAGCAGTACTTC.

As for this clone: Sequence at one end of the junction differs from germline and may be a read error. The V gene is TRBV5-1, the J gene TRBJ2-5; D is perhaps TRBD2 (6 bases). Per the germline V gene, CDR1 is SGHRS and CDR2 is YFSETQ. The CDR3 length is 16 residues. CDR3 amino acids: CASSLALVGGGEAQYF. The CDR3, as DNA: TGCGCCAGCAGCTTGGCCCTTGTGGGGGGAGGAGAGGCCCAGTACTTC. Based on the CDR3 plus reference TRBV5-1 and TRBJ2-5, the full variable domain is KAGVTQTPRYLIKTRGQQVTLSCSPISGHRSVSWYQQTPGQGLQFLFEYFSETQRNKGNFPGRFSGRQFSNSRSEMNVSTLELGDSALYLCASSLALVGGGEAQYFGPGTRLLVL.

V is TRBV6-1 and J is TRBJ2-7, with unresolved D. V was clipped by 6 bases and J by 2 bases, with 11 bases between them. CDR1 MNHNS and CDR2 SASEGT come from the germline V gene. CDR3 size: 13 residues. The CDR3 reads CASRKTETYEQYV. CDR3 in DNA: TGTGCCAGCAGGAAGACTGAGACCTACGAGCAGTACGTC.

The rearrangement links TRBV27 to TRBJ2-6; 9 positions agree with TRBD1. The CDR3 contains 18 residues. Germline CDR1 MNHEY, CDR2 SMNVEV (reference sequence). Trimming removed 2 bases from V and 0 bases from J; junction bases left unmatched: 5. Here the CDR3 reads CASSLRTGVISGANVLTF. DNA for the CDR3: TGTGCCAGCAGTTTAAGGACAGGGGTTATCTCTGGGGCCAACGTCCTGACTTTC.

The rearrangement joins TRBV12-5 to TRBJ2-1, with TRBD1 as a possible D gene (6 bases). The V gene lost 3 bases and the J gene lost 4 bases, with 16 bases spanning the gap. The length of the CDR3 is 16 residues. Per germline, CDR1 LGHNT and CDR2 FRNRAP. For the CDR3, the DNA is TGTGCTAGTGGTTTCTACAGGGCGAGTGGATACAATGAGCAGTTCTTC. This codes for CASGFYRASGYNEQFF.

This chain uses TRBV28 with TRBJ2-7; no clear D. Germline V gene sequence: CDR1 MDHEN, CDR2 SYDVKM. This CDR3 has 15 residues. Trimming pared 4 bases from V and 0 bases from J, leaving 13 bases between. The chain's CDR3 is CASSSGAPHSYEQYV. The DNA of the CDR3 is TGTGCCAGCAGTTCAGGCGCTCCCCACTCCTACGAGCAGTACGTC.